A selection of T cell receptor beta chains follows, all from one sample in a study of OX40 agonist ivuxolimab in advanced cancers. The table came from immunoSEQ multiplex PCR; TCRdb's copy has only in-frame clones and leaves some out. The sample gives around 76,000 clones, just over 85% of which show up once; over 2.5% is in the top ten. The starting material was CD4+ or CD8+ T cells sorted from blood, obtained in a trial of the OX40 agonist ivuxolimab. These receptor sequences come from an adult with an advanced solid tumor such as melanoma, head and neck, liver or kidney cancer. The CDR3 runs from the conserved cysteine through the conserved F or W. The order of the fields is D gene, V gene, clone size, J gene, CDR3 protein, CDR3 DNA. D genes are given only for firm matches. Clone size appears in some rows only: once, few, many, or a class for an expanded clone.

>NA|TRBV5-1|few|TRBJ2-7
CASSKGSRTLYEQYF
TGCGCCAGCAGTAAGGGGTCCCGAACTCTCTACGAGCAGTACTTC
>NA|TRBV27|once|TRBJ2-1
CASSTHLGNEQFF
TGTGCCAGCAGCACCCACTTGGGAAACGAGCAGTTCTTC
>NA|TRBV6-5|NA|TRBJ1-2
CASSWSINYGYTF
TGTGCCAGCAGTTGGTCGATTAACTATGGCTACACCTTC
>TRBD1|TRBV11-2|NA|TRBJ1-6
CASSLDSQGVRSLHF
TGTGCCAGCAGCTTAGATTCACAGGGGGTACGGTCCCTCCACTTT
>TRBD1|TRBV2|NA|TRBJ2-2
CASSPRTGYTGELFF
TGTGCCAGCAGCCCACGGACAGGATATACCGGGGAGCTGTTTTTT
>TRBD2|TRBV7-3|NA|TRBJ2-2
CASSHYSGGNTGELFF
TGTGCCAGCAGCCATTATAGCGGGGGAAACACCGGGGAGCTGTTTTTT
>TRBD1|TRBV2|NA|TRBJ2-6
CARRQGPGANVLTF
TGTGCCCGACGACAGGGCCCTGGGGCCAACGTCCTGACTTTC
>NA|TRBV11-1|NA|TRBJ1-1
CASALGVRDTEAFF
TGTGCCAGCGCCCTAGGAGTTCGGGACACTGAAGCTTTCTTT
>NA|TRBV5-1|NA|TRBJ2-1
CASSLGGGSSYNEQFF
TGCGCCAGCAGCTTGGGCGGAGGGAGCTCCTACAATGAGCAGTTCTTC
>NA|TRBV6-4|NA|TRBJ2-3
CASSDEGFSTDTQYF
TGTGCCAGCAGTGACGAGGGGTTTAGCACAGATACGCAGTATTTT
>TRBD2|TRBV18|NA|TRBJ2-7
CASSPGGGAPGSLREQYF
TGTGCCAGCTCACCGGGCGGGGGGGCCCCTGGGTCCCTTCGCGAGCAGTACTTC
>TRBD1|TRBV9|NA|TRBJ1-5
CASSPGQGKDQPQHF
TGTGCCAGCAGCCCGGGACAGGGGAAAGATCAGCCCCAGCATTTT
>TRBD1|TRBV28|few|TRBJ2-7
CASSYRDRVPYEQYF
TGTGCCAGCAGTTACCGGGACAGGGTACCCTACGAGCAGTACTTC
>NA|TRBV30|few|TRBJ1-1
CAWSRGWGINTEAFF
TGTGCCTGGTCCCGGGGGTGGGGGATCAACACTGAAGCTTTCTTT
>TRBD1|TRBV6-5|NA|TRBJ1-6
CASRTDRGHSPLHF
TGTGCCAGCAGAACGGACAGGGGGCATTCACCCCTCCACTTT
>NA|TRBV5-1|NA|TRBJ2-1
CASSGGLNEQFF
TGCGCCAGCAGCGGGGGGCTGAATGAGCAGTTCTTC
>NA|TRBV9|NA|TRBJ1-3
CASSASGTTAIYF
TGTGCCAGCAGCGCCTCTGGGACGACGGCCATATATTTT
>TRBD1|TRBV6-1|NA|TRBJ2-2
CASRDSPNTGELFF
TGTGCCAGTAGGGACAGCCCGAACACCGGGGAGCTGTTTTTT
>NA|TRBV7-2|once|TRBJ1-1
CASSLGGGTEAFF
TGTGCCAGCAGCTTAGGAGGGGGCACTGAAGCTTTCTTT
>TRBD1|TRBV28|few|TRBJ1-5
CASSSGQYRQPQHF
TGTGCCAGCAGTTCGGGACAGTACCGTCAGCCCCAGCATTTT
>TRBD2|TRBV28|NA|TRBJ2-3
CASSLPPGLGQYF
TGTGCCAGCAGTTTACCCCCGGGACTAGGGCAGTATTTT
>NA|TRBV5-6|NA|TRBJ1-2
CASSQLLRQPGGGYTF
TGTGCCAGCAGCCAACTCCTTAGACAGCCCGGGGGCGGCTACACCTTC
>NA|TRBV28|NA|TRBJ2-7
CASTATSFSYEQYF
TGTGCCAGCACCGCGACTAGTTTCTCCTACGAGCAGTACTTC
>TRBD1|TRBV10-3|NA|TRBJ1-5
CAISEGQGEQPQHF
TGTGCCATCAGTGAGGGGCAGGGGGAACAGCCCCAGCATTTT
>NA|TRBV2|NA|TRBJ1-6
CASSPRPDGYSPLHF
TGTGCCAGCAGCCCCAGGCCGGACGGTTATTCACCCCTCCACTTT
>NA|TRBV28|NA|TRBJ1-2
CASTLDRQRYGYTF
TGTGCCAGCACCCTCGACCGACAGCGGTATGGCTACACCTTC
>NA|TRBV11-3|NA|TRBJ2-2
CASSLDNAGRTDTGELFF
TGTGCCAGCAGCTTAGATAATGCGGGGAGAACGGACACCGGGGAGCTGTTTTTT
>NA|TRBV18|once|TRBJ1-3
CASSPGQGSSGNTIYF
TGTGCCAGCTCACCAGGGCAGGGAAGCTCTGGAAACACCATATATTTT
>TRBD2|TRBV29-1|NA|TRBJ2-5
CSTRRGSGGETQYF
TGCAGCACACGAAGGGGTAGCGGGGGTGAGACCCAGTACTTC